The present entry profiles one TCR beta chain with its context. During its preparation, the TCRbeta library received unique molecular identifiers. TCRdb fed the PCR reads into MiXCR, producing one record per CDR3 protein. The sample has over 200,000 distinct CDR3 sequences; around a sixth are singletons. This record comes from a study of T-cell reconstitution after alpha-beta-depleted transplantation in children. The CDR3 has 10 residues. Trimming pared 4 bases from V and 12 bases from J, leaving 4 bases between. The sequences come from PBMCs, mostly from graft donor cells, collected 360 days after TCRalphabeta/CD19-depleted stem cell transplant. This TCR was sampled from a male patient aged 2 to 10 who had a stem cell transplant for acute lymphoblastic leukemia, so the T cells may come from the graft donor. This chain uses TRBV12-3 or TRBV12-4 with TRBJ2-6; D unresolved. CDR3 nucleotides: TGTGCCAGCAGTTCCACCGTCCTGACTTTC. Residues: CASSSTVLTF.